Listed here are 7 T cell receptor beta chains from one sample, sequenced in a study of CD4 and CD8 cells across lung adenocarcinoma regions. TCRdb recomputed calls from the PCR reads with MiXCR, one row per CDR3 protein. Of about 23,000 distinct CDR3 sequences in the sample, 52% are singletons; the top ten hold about 22%. Sequencing input: CD4+ T cells from the center of a lung tumor. These receptors all come from a male donor with lung adenocarcinoma. The CD4 and CD8 labels of this study may be unreliable.

Comment on this clonotype: A junction end diverges from the germline sequence, so it may reflect a read error. The genes are TRBV10-3 and TRBJ2-3, with no clear D. CDR3 size: 15 residues. Per germline, CDR1 ENHRY and CDR2 SYGVKD. CDR3 in amino acids: CALSLQSGITDAQYF. The CDR3 nucleotides are TGTGCCCTCAGCCTCCAGTCTGGGATTACCGATGCGCAGTATTTT.

This chain joins TRBV3-1 and TRBJ2-5; D is possibly TRBD2 (6 bases). Germline V gene lookup returns CDR1 LGHDT and CDR2 YNNKEL (reference sequence). V dropped 4 bases and J dropped 1 base, with 10 bases sitting between them. There are 14 residues in the CDR3. CDR3 sequence: CASSLSSVQETQYF. The CDR3 nucleotides are TGTGCCAGCAGCCTTTCTAGCGTCCAAGAGACCCAGTACTTC.

This clonotype was seen more than once but under ten times. A much larger clone differs by one base, so this may be a read error. The genes are TRBV7-2 and TRBJ2-1; 8 nucleotides match TRBD2. V shed 5 bases and J 10 bases; nucleotides not matched to a gene: 10. Germline CDR1 and CDR2: SGHTA and FQGNSA. The CDR3 length is 14 residues. CDR3: CASSPWTREGEQFF. DNA of the CDR3: TGTGCCAGCAGCCCCTGGACTCGGGAGGGCGAGCAGTTCTTC.

This clonotype was counted a few times. V and J are TRBV27 and TRBJ2-3; either TRBD1 or TRBD2 may fit D (6 bases each). Looked up from germline, CDR1 is MNHEY and CDR2 is SMNVEV (reference sequence). The ends were cut back, 3 bases at V and 11 bases at J, with 21 bases in the middle. The CDR3 totals 15 residues. The CDR3 protein is CASSLGGRAKNMQYF. The DNA of the CDR3 is TGTGCCAGCAGTTTGGGGGGCAGAGCCAAAAACATGCAGTATTTT.

This clonotype has ten or more counts. A read error is possible here, since a much larger clone lies one base away. In DNA, the CDR3 is TGTGCCAGCAATCCCCTGGATAGCGGGAGATATGAGCAGTACTTC. Its translation is CASNPLDSGRYEQYF. The rearrangement uses TRBV27 and TRBJ2-1, with 9 bases that match TRBD2. The DNA end is more similar to TRBJ2-7, so the J call may be wrong. The CDR3 extends over 15 amino acids. In germline, CDR1 is MNHEY, CDR2 SMNVEV (reference sequence).

This clonotype occurred a few times. The chain uses TRBV6-1 and TRBJ2-1; 12 nucleotides align to TRBD2. The J call could be wrong; TRBJ2-7 is a better fit for the DNA end. This CDR3 region has 16 residues. Per the germline V gene, CDR1 is MNHNS and CDR2 is SASEGT. This CDR3 reads CASRETPSGGAYEQYF. The CDR3, as DNA: TGTGCCAGCAGAGAAACTCCTAGCGGGGGGGCCTACGAGCAGTACTTC.

DNA of the CDR3: TGTGCCAGCAGCCAATATAGCGGGAGTCAGGGGGAGACCCAGTACTTC. Translation gives CASSQYSGSQGETQYF. V gene TRBV3-1 combines with J gene TRBJ2-5, with 9 positions matching TRBD2. Germline-derived CDR1 and CDR2 are LGHDT and YNNKEL (reference sequence). With V trimmed by 2 bases and J by 5 bases, 9 bases remained unmatched. CDR3 size: 16 residues.